These 30 T cell receptor beta chains originate from one sample sequenced in a study of blood T cell repertoires in COVID-19 (dated by TCRdb to about 2020). Library generation was performed with the immunoSEQ multiplex PCR assay. Sourced from immuneACCESS, this table was stored by TCRdb with only in-frame sequences that have V and J called. A share of the clones is absent; for the studies checked, an unresolved V gene accounts for under half, and the remainder has no known explanation. The sample table records 150,000 to 200,000 clones; around 89% of these occur just once. Of the sample, 4% to 5% falls within the top ten clones. Sequences were obtained from peripheral blood. Receptors originate from a woman aged 25 to 39 with acute or convalescent COVID-19.

The chain recombines TRBV12-3 or TRBV12-4 with TRBJ2-7; D perhaps matches TRBD2 (6 bases). The CDR3 is 12 residues long. Trimming cost V 7 bases and J 7 bases, with 14 bases left between them. The CDR3: CASTRTGGEQYF. As DNA, the CDR3 is TGTGCCAGCACTCGTACCGGGGGAGAGCAGTACTTC.

This clone has just a few counts. The gene calls are TRBV5-4 and TRBJ1-6; D gene ambiguous. This CDR3 region has 14 residues. V lost 5 bases to trimming and J lost 7 bases, with 13 bases between them. Germline V gene sequence: CDR1 SGHNT, CDR2 YYREEE (reference sequence). The CDR3 loop reads CASSLPTKNSPLHF. In nucleotides, the CDR3 is TGTGCCAGCAGTCTTCCGACAAAAAATTCACCCCTCCACTTT. Complete variable domain (other parts from reference TRBV5-4 and TRBJ1-6): ETGVTQSPTHLIKTRGQQVTLRCSSQSGHNTVSWYQQALGQGPQFIFQYYREEENGRGNFPPRFSGLQFPNYSSELNVNALELDDSALYLCASSLPTKNSPLHFGNGTRLTVT.

The chain joins TRBV7-8 to TRBJ2-7; perhaps TRBD2 as D (5 bases). V was clipped by 5 bases and J by 1 base, with 9 bases between them. The CDR3 runs to 13 residues. Germline lookup yields CDR1 SGHVS and CDR2 FQNEAQ. CDR3 sequence: CASSRGGSYEQYF. The CDR3 nucleotides are TGTGCCAGCAGCCGAGGAGGATCCTACGAGCAGTACTTC.

This clone was detected once. The chain employs TRBV27 and TRBJ2-1; tentatively, D is TRBD2 (5 bases). Trimming removed 5 bases at V and 6 bases at J, with 14 bases between. This CDR3 has 14 amino acids. Looked up from germline, CDR1 is MNHEY and CDR2 is SMNVEV (reference sequence). The CDR3 here is CASSPSAAANEQFF. DNA of the CDR3: TGTGCCAGCAGTCCCTCGGCAGCGGCCAATGAGCAGTTCTTC.

The table lists this clone with a count of one. The chain couples TRBV27 to TRBJ1-1, with D perhaps TRBD1 (6 bases). In germline, CDR1 is MNHEY, CDR2 SMNVEV (reference sequence). The CDR3 has 14 amino acids. V lost 7 bases, J lost 4 bases, and 16 bases lay in between. The CDR3 here is CASTRGRGITEAFF. Here the CDR3 DNA reads TGTGCCAGCACAAGGGGGAGGGGGATCACTGAAGCTTTCTTT.

J is TRBJ2-1 and V is TRBV9; 8 bases are shared with TRBD2. Losses at the gene ends were 3 bases for V and 4 bases for J; bases not matched to a gene: 12. The germline V gene encodes CDR1 SGDLS and CDR2 YYNGEE. The CDR3 covers 17 residues. CDR3 sequence reads: CASSATRGVGSYNEQFF. Written as DNA, the CDR3 is TGTGCCAGCAGCGCAACGCGGGGGGTGGGGTCATACAATGAGCAGTTCTTC.

The V and J genes are TRBV5-1 and TRBJ2-5; 11 nucleotides agree with TRBD1. The CDR3 spans 16 residues. The V gene end was trimmed by 4 bases and the J gene end by 5 bases; junction bases not matched to a gene: 10. Germline lookup yields CDR1 SGHRS and CDR2 YFSETQ. The CDR3 loop is CASSVTGTGGLETQYF. CDR3 DNA: TGCGCCAGCAGCGTAACCGGGACAGGGGGATTGGAGACCCAGTACTTC. The full variable domain, completed using reference TRBV5-1 and TRBJ2-5, is KAGVTQTPRYLIKTRGQQVTLSCSPISGHRSVSWYQQTPGQGLQFLFEYFSETQRNKGNFPGRFSGRQFSNSRSEMNVSTLELGDSALYLCASSVTGTGGLETQYFGPGTRLLVL.

The chain links TRBV27 to TRBJ2-2; D possibly corresponds to TRBD1 (6 bases). CDR1 is MNHEY and CDR2 is SMNVEV in the germline V gene (reference sequence). V lost 11 bases to trimming and J lost 2 bases, with 12 bases between them. CDR3 length: 13 amino acids. The CDR3 sequence is CAGRDTNTGELFF. DNA of the CDR3: TGTGCCGGCCGGGACACAAACACCGGGGAGCTGTTTTTT.

The rearrangement uses TRBV28 and TRBJ2-7; 11 bases line up with TRBD2. The CDR3 extends over 15 amino acids. V was pared by 4 bases and J by 4 bases, with 6 bases of the junction left unmatched. The germline CDR1 and CDR2 sequences are MDHEN and SYDVKM. The CDR3 reads CASSSIRTSGYEQYF. CDR3 DNA sequence: TGTGCCAGCAGTTCTATAAGGACTAGCGGGTACGAGCAGTACTTC.

This chain connects TRBV7-2 to TRBJ2-2, with unresolved D. Germline V gives CDR1 SGHTA, CDR2 FQGNSA. V lost 2 bases and J lost 6, with 7 bases in between. CDR3 size: 13 residues. DNA for the CDR3: TGTGCCAGCAGCTTACAGTCCCCCGGGGAGCTGTTTTTT. Translated: CASSLQSPGELFF.

This chain's CDR3 is CASSVDAGTTNEKLFF. The CDR3 nucleotides are TGTGCCAGCAGCGTAGACGCGGGTACAACTAATGAAAAACTGTTTTTT. The chain uses TRBV9 and TRBJ1-4, with D hard to call. This CDR3 has 16 residues. Germline CDR1 and CDR2: SGDLS and YYNGEE. Trimming took off 0 bases at V and 0 bases at J, with 9 bases between the two ends.

Of note for this clone: One junction end disagrees with the germline gene, perhaps due to a read error. This chain joins TRBV7-9 and TRBJ2-4; a weak D match, TRBD2 (6 bases). The germline CDR1 and CDR2 sequences are SEHNR and FQNEAQ (reference sequence). CDR3 length: 11 residues. CDR3 DNA: TGTGCCAGCAGCTTAGAGGGACTCGCTGTCTTC. Translated, it gives CASSLEGLAVF.

The J gene is TRBJ1-2, the V gene TRBV28; no clear D. This CDR3 is built from 13 residues. The germline CDR1 and CDR2 sequences are MDHEN and SYDVKM. V lost 6 bases, J lost 7 bases, and 15 bases lay in between. CDR3 residues: CASRAPSRLGYTF. The CDR3 region has the DNA TGTGCCAGCAGGGCCCCATCAAGACTTGGCTACACCTTC.

CDR3 amino acids: CAWSRGTYGYTF. The CDR3 nucleotides read TGTGCCTGGAGTCGGGGGACGTATGGCTACACCTTC. The chain is built from TRBV30 and TRBJ1-2; D possibly corresponds to TRBD1 (5 bases). This CDR3 contains 12 residues. V lost 2 bases, J lost 5 bases, and 9 bases lay in between. The germline V gene has CDR1 GTSNPN and CDR2 SVGIG (reference sequence).

This clone was detected a few times. This chain uses TRBV3-1 (or the pseudogene TRBV3-2) with TRBJ1-2; a weak D match, TRBD1 (6 bases). This CDR3 has 14 amino acids. Deletions cut 1 base from V and 5 bases from J, with 11 bases between. Germline CDR1 LGHDT, CDR2 YNNKEL (reference sequence). CDR3 nucleotide sequence: TGTGCCAGCAGCCAAGGTGGCAGGGGATATGGCTACACCTTC. Protein: CASSQGGRGYGYTF.

This clone occurred a few times. V is TRBV5-1 and J is TRBJ1-3; D gene ambiguous. Trimming shortened V by 3 bases and J by 4 bases, and 8 bases separated the two germline ends. Germline CDR1 SGHRS, CDR2 YFSETQ. CDR3 length equals 13 residues. CDR3 coding DNA: TGCGCCAGCAGCTCGGAGCCCGGAAACACCATATATTTT. Translation gives CASSSEPGNTIYF. Variable domain in full (rest from reference TRBV5-1 and TRBJ1-3): KAGVTQTPRYLIKTRGQQVTLSCSPISGHRSVSWYQQTPGQGLQFLFEYFSETQRNKGNFPGRFSGRQFSNSRSEMNVSTLELGDSALYLCASSSEPGNTIYFGEGSWLTVV.

The chain links TRBV29-1 to TRBJ2-7, with 7 bases that match TRBD2. The CDR3 runs to 10 residues. V lost 7 bases, J lost 5 bases, and 2 bases stayed unmatched. Germline V lookup: CDR1 SQVTM, CDR2 ANQGSEA. CDR3 DNA: TGCAGCGCCGGGACTAACGAGCAGTACTTC. Amino acid sequence: CSAGTNEQYF.

The gene calls are TRBV6-5 and TRBJ1-1; D is unresolved. Deletions cut 7 bases from V and 1 base from J, with 10 bases between. The CDR3 extends over 13 amino acids. Per germline, CDR1 MNHEY and CDR2 SVGAGI. The CDR3 DNA reads as TGTGCCAGCAAGGGAGGAACGAACACTGAAGCTTTCTTT. Translated: CASKGGTNTEAFF.

The CDR3 nucleotides read TGTGCCAGCAACGGGCCTAGCGCCGAGCAGTACTTC. Its translation is CASNGPSAEQYF. This chain links TRBV6-5 with TRBJ2-7; perhaps TRBD2 as D (6 bases). The V gene's germline CDR1 is MNHEY and CDR2 SVGAGI. The length of the CDR3 is 12 residues. V was pared by 7 bases and J by 6 bases, with 13 bases between.

The chain joins TRBV28 to TRBJ1-2; D is unclear. Between the trimmed V and J ends, which lost 3 bases and 7 bases, there was a span of 9 bases. There are 12 residues in the CDR3. Germline V gene lookup returns CDR1 MDHEN and CDR2 SYDVKM. DNA of the CDR3: TGTGCCAGCAGTTTGATGGAGGGTGGCTACACCTTC. This translates into CASSLMEGGYTF.

The chain joins TRBV28 to TRBJ2-1, with 9 positions matching TRBD2. Per the germline V gene, CDR1 is MDHEN and CDR2 is SYDVKM. There are 13 residues in the CDR3. Trimming at V came to 5 bases and at J to 12 bases, leaving 8 bases not matched to a gene. CDR3 residues: CASSTGTSQRQFF. The CDR3 DNA sequence: TGTGCCAGCAGTACCGGGACTAGCCAAAGGCAGTTCTTC.

The chain is built from TRBV10-1 and TRBJ2-3, with D perhaps TRBD1 (6 bases). Germline CDR1 reads WNHNN; CDR2 reads SYGVQD (reference sequence). Trimming left V 2 bases short and J 4 bases short, with 10 bases between. The CDR3 runs 14 residues. CDR3 nucleotide sequence: TGCGCCAGCAGTGAGAGTACAGGGTCAGATACGCAGTATTTT. Its protein is CASSESTGSDTQYF.

The V and J genes are TRBV2 and TRBJ1-1, with 8 nucleotides matching TRBD1. The CDR3 runs to 13 residues. The germline V gene encodes CDR1 SNHLY and CDR2 FYNNEI. V shed 11 bases and J 3 bases; nucleotides not matched to a gene: 8. DNA of the CDR3: TGTGCCGGAAGGACAGGGTTGTACACTGAAGCTTTCTTT. It codes for CAGRTGLYTEAFF.

With respect to this clone: One junction end does not reproduce the germline sequence, and a read error may be involved. The rearrangement uses TRBV6-1 and TRBJ1-2; D not resolved. The CDR3 extends over 12 amino acids. Germline V gene data show CDR1 as MNHNS and CDR2 as SASEGT. CDR3 in DNA: TGTGCCAGCAATGAATGGGCGTATGGCTACACCTTC. Amino acids: CASNEWAYGYTF.

This chain connects TRBV7-9 to TRBJ2-1; 11 nucleotides line up with TRBD2. The V and J ends lost 5 bases and 8 bases, in that order; junction bases with no gene match: 11. The germline V gene encodes CDR1 SEHNR and CDR2 FQNEAQ (reference sequence). The CDR3 consists of 16 residues. CDR3 coding DNA: TGTGCCAGCAGCCCGAAGGGGTCTAGCGGGAGGTATGAGCAGTTCTTC. As protein: CASSPKGSSGRYEQFF. The full variable domain, rest sourced from reference TRBV7-9 and TRBJ2-1, is DTGVSQNPRHKITKRGQNVTFRCDPISEHNRLYWYRQTLGQGPEFLTYFQNEAQLEKSRLLSDRFSAERPKGSFSTLEIQRTEQGDSAMYLCASSPKGSSGRYEQFFGPGTRLTVL.

The chain combines TRBV5-1 with TRBJ2-3; D unresolved. V was pared by 0 bases and J by 2 bases, with 13 bases between. The CDR3 sequence is 16 residues long. Germline CDR1 is SGHRS and CDR2 is YFSETQ. This CDR3 is CASSLAIDFVTDTQYF. CDR3 nucleotides: TGCGCCAGCAGCTTGGCCATAGATTTTGTCACAGATACGCAGTATTTT.

The rearrangement links TRBV25-1 to TRBJ2-5; a weak D match, TRBD2 (5 bases). The V and J ends lost 5 bases and 4 bases respectively, with 11 bases between them. CDR1 and CDR2 from the germline V gene are MGHDK and SYGVNS. The CDR3 is 13 amino acids. CDR3 DNA sequence: TGTGCCAGCAGTCAAGCGGTGGGAGAGACCCAGTACTTC. Protein product: CASSQAVGETQYF.

The chain combines TRBV6-5 with TRBJ1-1, with D unclear. The CDR3 is 11 residues long. CDR1 is MNHEY, CDR2 SVGAGI, per germline. V shed 2 bases and J shed 8 bases, with 6 bases lying between them. Here the CDR3 DNA reads TGTGCCAGCAGTTACGCAAGCGAAGCTTTCTTT. Amino acids: CASSYASEAFF.

The CDR3 here is CASSLRGQTLSYEQYF. The CDR3 DNA follows: TGTGCCAGCAGCTTGAGGGGTCAGACCCTTTCCTACGAGCAGTACTTC. The J gene is TRBJ2-7, the V gene TRBV5-5, with a tentative D call TRBD1 (5 bases). The CDR3 sequence is 16 residues long. Between the trimmed V and J ends, which lost 1 base and 1 base, there was a span of 15 bases. Germline CDR1 SGHKS, CDR2 YYEKEE (reference sequence).

J is TRBJ2-7 and V is TRBV28; possible D gene TRBD1, 6 bases. This CDR3 is 14 amino acids long. V was cut by 7 bases and J by 3 bases, with 16 bases left in between. Germline V gene sequence: CDR1 MDHEN, CDR2 SYDVKM. The CDR3 region is CASKLQGRRYEQYF. The CDR3 DNA sequence: TGTGCCAGCAAACTACAGGGTCGTCGCTACGAGCAGTACTTC.